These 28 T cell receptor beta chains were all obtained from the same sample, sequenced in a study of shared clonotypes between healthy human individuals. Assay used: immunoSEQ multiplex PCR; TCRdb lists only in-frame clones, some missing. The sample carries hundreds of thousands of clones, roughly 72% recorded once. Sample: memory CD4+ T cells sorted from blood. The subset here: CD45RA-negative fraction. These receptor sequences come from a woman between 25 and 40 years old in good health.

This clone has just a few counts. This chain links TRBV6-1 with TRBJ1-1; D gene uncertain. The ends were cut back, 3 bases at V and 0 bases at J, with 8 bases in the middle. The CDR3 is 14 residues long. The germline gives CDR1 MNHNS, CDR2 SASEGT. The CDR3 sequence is CASSEMPLNTEAFF. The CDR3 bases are TGTGCCAGCAGTGAGATGCCCCTGAACACTGAAGCTTTCTTT.

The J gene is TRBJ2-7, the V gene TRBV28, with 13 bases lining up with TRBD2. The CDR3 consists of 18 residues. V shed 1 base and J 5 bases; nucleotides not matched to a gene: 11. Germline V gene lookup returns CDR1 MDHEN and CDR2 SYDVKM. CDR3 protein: CASSLSQMGTSGIDEQYF. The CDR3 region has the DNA TGTGCCAGCAGTTTATCCCAAATGGGGACTAGCGGGATCGACGAGCAGTACTTC.

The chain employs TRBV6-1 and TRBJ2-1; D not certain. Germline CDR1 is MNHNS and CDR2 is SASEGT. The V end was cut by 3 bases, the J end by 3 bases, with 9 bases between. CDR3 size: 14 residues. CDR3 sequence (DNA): TGTGCCAGCAGTGACCGAGACGGCTACAATGAGCAGTTCTTC. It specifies CASSDRDGYNEQFF.

The CDR3 nucleotides are TGTGCCAGCAGCTTAGTCGCTAGGGGAGGGTCCAAAAACATTCAGTACTTC. Translated, it gives CASSLVARGGSKNIQYF. The rearrangement links TRBV7-8 to TRBJ2-4; 7 bases are shared with TRBD2. The germline V gene encodes CDR1 SGHVS and CDR2 FQNEAQ. Germline trimming cut 1 base from V and 2 bases from J; bases unmatched to any gene: 8. The CDR3 spans 17 residues.

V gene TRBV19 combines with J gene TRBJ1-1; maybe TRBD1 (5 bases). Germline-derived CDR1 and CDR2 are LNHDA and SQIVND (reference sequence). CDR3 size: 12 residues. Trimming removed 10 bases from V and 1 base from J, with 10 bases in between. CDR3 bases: TGTGCCACTATCGACAGGAACACTGAAGCTTTCTTT. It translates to CATIDRNTEAFF.

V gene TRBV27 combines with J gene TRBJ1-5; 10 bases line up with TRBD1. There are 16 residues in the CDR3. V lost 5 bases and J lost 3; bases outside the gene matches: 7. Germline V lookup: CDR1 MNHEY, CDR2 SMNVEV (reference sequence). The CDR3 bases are TGTGCCAGCAGTCCCCGGGGACAGGGGTCCAATCAGCCCCAGCATTTT. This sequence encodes CASSPRGQGSNQPQHF.

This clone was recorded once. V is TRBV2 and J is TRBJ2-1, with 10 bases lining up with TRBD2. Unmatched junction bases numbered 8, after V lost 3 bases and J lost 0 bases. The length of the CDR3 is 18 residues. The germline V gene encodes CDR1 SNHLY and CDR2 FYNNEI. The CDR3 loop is CASSDPTLAGGSYNEQFF. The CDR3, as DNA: TGTGCCAGCAGTGACCCCACTTTAGCGGGAGGCTCCTACAATGAGCAGTTCTTC.

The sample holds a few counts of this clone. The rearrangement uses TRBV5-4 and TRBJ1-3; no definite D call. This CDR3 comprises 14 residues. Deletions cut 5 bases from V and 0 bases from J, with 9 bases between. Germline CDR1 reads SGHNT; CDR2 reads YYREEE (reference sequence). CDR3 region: CASSSGLSGNTIYF. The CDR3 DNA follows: TGTGCCAGCAGTTCTGGGCTCTCTGGAAACACCATATATTTT.

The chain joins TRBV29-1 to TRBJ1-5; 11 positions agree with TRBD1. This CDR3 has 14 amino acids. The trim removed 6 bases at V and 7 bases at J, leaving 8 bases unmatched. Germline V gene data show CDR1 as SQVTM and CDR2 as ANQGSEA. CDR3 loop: CSVSPGTGGQPQHF. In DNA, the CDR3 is TGCAGCGTCAGTCCCGGGACAGGGGGACAGCCCCAGCATTTT.

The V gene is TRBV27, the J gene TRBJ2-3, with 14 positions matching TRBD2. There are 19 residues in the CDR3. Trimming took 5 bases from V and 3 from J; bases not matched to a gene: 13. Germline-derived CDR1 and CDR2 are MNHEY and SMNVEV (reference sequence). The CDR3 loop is CASSPKIGTSGRRTDTQYF. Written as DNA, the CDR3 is TGTGCCAGCAGTCCAAAAATTGGGACTAGCGGGAGAAGAACAGATACGCAGTATTTT.

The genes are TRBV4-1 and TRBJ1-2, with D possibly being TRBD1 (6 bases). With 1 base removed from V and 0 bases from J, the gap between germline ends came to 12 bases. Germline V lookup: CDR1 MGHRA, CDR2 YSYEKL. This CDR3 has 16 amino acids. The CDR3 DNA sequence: TGCGCCAGCAGCCAAGTCGGTTCAGGGGCTAACTATGGCTACACCTTC. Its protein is CASSQVGSGANYGYTF.

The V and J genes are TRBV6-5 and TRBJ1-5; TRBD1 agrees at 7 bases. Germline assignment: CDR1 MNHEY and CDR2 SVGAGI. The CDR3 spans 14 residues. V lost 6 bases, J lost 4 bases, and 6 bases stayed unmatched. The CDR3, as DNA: TGTGCCAGCAGCCTGGACAGGAAGAATCAGCCCCAGCATTTT. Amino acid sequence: CASSLDRKNQPQHF.

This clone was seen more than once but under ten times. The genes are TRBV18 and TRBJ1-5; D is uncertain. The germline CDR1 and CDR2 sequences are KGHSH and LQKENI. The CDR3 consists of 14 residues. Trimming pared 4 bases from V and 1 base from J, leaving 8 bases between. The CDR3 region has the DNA TGTGCCAGCTCACAAGTTGGGAGCAATCAGCCCCAGCATTTT. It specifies CASSQVGSNQPQHF.

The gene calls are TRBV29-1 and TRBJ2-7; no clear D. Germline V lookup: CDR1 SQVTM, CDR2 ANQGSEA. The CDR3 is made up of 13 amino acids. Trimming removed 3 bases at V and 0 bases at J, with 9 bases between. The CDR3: CSVETSFSYEQYF. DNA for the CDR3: TGCAGCGTTGAGACGAGTTTCTCCTACGAGCAGTACTTC.

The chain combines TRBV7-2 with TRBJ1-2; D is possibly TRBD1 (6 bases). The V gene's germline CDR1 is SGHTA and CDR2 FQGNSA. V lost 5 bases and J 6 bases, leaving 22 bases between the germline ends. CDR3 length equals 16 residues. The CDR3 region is CASSPPGFDRFDGYTF. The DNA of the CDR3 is TGTGCCAGCAGCCCCCCGGGATTCGACAGGTTCGATGGCTACACCTTC.

The DNA of the CDR3 is TGTGCCAGCAGGGGACAGGGGCGCGCGGGAGACCGCGAGACCCAGTACTTC. It yields the protein CASRGQGRAGDRETQYF. The genes are TRBV25-1 and TRBJ2-5, with 10 nucleotides matching TRBD1. The ends lost 6 bases at V and 5 bases at J; junction bases unmatched: 15. Germline-derived CDR1 and CDR2 are MGHDK and SYGVNS. The CDR3 extends over 17 amino acids.

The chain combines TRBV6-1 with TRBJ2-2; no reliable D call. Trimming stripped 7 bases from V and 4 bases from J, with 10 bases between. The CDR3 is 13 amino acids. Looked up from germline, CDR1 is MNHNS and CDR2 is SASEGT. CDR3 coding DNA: TGTGCCAGCATTAGCATCAGCACCGGGGAGCTGTTTTTT. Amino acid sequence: CASISISTGELFF.

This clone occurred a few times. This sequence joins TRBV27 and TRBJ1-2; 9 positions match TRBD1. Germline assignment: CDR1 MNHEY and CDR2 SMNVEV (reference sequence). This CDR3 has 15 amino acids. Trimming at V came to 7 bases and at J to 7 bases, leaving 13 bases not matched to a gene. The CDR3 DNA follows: TGTGCCAGCACCCCATTTGTGGGACAGGGTTTTGGCTACACCTTC. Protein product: CASTPFVGQGFGYTF.

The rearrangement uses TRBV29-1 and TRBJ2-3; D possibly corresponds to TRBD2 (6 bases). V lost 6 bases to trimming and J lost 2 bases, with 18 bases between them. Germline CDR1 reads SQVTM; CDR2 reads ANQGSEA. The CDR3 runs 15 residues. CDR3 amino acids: CSVLKDYPTTDTQYF. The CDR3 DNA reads TGCAGCGTCCTCAAGGACTACCCTACCACAGATACGCAGTATTTT.

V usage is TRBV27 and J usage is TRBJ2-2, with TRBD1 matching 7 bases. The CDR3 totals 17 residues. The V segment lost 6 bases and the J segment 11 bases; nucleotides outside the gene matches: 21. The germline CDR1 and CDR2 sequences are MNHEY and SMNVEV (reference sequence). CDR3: CASSPLVLGTAVRELFF. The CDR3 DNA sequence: TGTGCCAGCAGCCCCTTGGTCCTAGGGACAGCCGTACGAGAGCTGTTTTTT.

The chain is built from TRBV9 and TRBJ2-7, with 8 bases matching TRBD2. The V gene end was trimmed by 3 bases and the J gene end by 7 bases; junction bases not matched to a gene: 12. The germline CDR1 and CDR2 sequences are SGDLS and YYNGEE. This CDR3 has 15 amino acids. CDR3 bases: TGTGCCAGCAGCGAGTTAGCGGGGTGGTGGGGTGAGCAGTACTTC. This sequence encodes CASSELAGWWGEQYF.

The CDR3 DNA reads as TGCAGCGTTGGAGGGGGACCCGGGGAGCTGTTTTTT. It specifies CSVGGGPGELFF. The rearrangement uses TRBV29-1 and TRBJ2-2; D perhaps matches TRBD1 (6 bases). The ends were cut back, 4 bases at V and 6 bases at J, with 9 bases in the middle. CDR3 length: 12 residues. The germline gives CDR1 SQVTM, CDR2 ANQGSEA.

CDR3 in amino acids: CASSVEEEEAQYF. As DNA, the CDR3 is TGTGCCAGCAGTGTGGAGGAAGAGGAGGCCCAGTACTTC. The V and J genes are TRBV2 and TRBJ2-5, with a weak D call TRBD2 (5 bases). The CDR3 length is 13 residues. Per the germline V gene, CDR1 is SNHLY and CDR2 is FYNNEI. V dropped 4 bases and J dropped 9 bases, with 15 bases sitting between them.

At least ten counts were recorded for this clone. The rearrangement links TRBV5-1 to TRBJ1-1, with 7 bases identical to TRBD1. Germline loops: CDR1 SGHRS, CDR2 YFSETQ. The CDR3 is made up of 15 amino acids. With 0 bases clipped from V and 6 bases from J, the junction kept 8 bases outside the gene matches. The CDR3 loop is CASSLEPRQGAEAFF. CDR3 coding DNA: TGCGCCAGCAGCTTGGAACCCAGGCAGGGGGCTGAAGCTTTCTTT.

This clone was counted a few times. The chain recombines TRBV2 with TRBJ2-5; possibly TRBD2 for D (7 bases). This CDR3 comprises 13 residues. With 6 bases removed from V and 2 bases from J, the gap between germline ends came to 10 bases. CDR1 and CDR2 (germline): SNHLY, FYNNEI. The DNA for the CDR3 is TGTGCCAGCAGACAGGGAGGGCAAGAGACCCAGTACTTC. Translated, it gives CASRQGGQETQYF.

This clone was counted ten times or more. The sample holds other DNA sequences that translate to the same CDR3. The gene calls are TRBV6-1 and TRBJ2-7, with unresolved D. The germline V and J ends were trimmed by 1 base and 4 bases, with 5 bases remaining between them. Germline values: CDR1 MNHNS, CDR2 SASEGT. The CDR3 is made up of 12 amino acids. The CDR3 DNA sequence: TGTGCCAGCAGTGAAGTAGGTTACGAGCAGTACTTC. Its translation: CASSEVGYEQYF.

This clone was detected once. CDR3 protein: CASSFHTGTGDYEQYF. The CDR3 DNA is TGTGCCAGCAGTTTCCATACCGGGACAGGGGACTACGAGCAGTACTTC. The chain links TRBV28 to TRBJ2-7; 10 bases align to TRBD1. There are 16 residues in the CDR3. Per germline, CDR1 MDHEN and CDR2 SYDVKM. V gave up 3 bases and J gave up 3 bases; unmatched junction bases: 8.

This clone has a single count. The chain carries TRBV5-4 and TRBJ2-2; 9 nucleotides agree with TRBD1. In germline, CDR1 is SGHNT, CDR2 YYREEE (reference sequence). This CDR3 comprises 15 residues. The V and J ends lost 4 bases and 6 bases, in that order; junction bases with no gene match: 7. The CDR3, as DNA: TGTGCCAGCAGCGTCCGGGACAGGGACGCCGGGGAGCTGTTTTTT. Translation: CASSVRDRDAGELFF.